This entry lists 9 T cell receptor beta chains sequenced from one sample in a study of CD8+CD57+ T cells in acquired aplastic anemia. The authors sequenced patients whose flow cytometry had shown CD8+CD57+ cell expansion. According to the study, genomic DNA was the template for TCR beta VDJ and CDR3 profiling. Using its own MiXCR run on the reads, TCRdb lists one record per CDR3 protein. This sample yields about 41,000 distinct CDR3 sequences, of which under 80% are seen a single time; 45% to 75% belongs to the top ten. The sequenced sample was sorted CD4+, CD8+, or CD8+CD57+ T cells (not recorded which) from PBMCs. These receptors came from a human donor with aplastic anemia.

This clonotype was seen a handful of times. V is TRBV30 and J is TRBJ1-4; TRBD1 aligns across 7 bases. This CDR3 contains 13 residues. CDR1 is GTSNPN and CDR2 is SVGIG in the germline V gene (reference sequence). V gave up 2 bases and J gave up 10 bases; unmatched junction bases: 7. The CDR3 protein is CAWSMGQLVKLFF. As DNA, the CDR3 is TGTGCCTGGAGTATGGGACAGTTGGTAAAACTGTTTTTT.

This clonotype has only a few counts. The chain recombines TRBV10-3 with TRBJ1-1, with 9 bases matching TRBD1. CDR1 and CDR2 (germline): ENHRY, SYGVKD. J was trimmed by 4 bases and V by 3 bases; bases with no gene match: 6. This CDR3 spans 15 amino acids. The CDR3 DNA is TGTGCCATCAGTGAAGGACAGGGGATGAGCACTGAAGCTTTCTTT. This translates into CAISEGQGMSTEAFF.

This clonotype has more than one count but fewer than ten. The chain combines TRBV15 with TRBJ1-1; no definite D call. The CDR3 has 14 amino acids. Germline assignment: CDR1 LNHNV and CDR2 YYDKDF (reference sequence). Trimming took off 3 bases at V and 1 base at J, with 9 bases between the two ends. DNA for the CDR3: TGTGCCACCAGCAGTTGGGCAGGGAACACTGAAGCTTTCTTT. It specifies CATSSWAGNTEAFF.

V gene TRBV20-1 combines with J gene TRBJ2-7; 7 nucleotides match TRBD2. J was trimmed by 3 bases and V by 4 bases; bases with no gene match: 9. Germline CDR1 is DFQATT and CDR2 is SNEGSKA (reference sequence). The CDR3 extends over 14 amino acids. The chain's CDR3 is CSAIPGLTNYEQYF. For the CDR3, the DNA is TGCAGTGCTATTCCGGGACTAACAAACTACGAGCAGTACTTC.

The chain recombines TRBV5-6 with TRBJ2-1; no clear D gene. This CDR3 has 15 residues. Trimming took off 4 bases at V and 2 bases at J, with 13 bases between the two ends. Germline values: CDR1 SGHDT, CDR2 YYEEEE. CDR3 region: CASSTTAWTYNEQFF. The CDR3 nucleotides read TGTGCCAGCAGCACGACCGCCTGGACCTACAATGAGCAGTTCTTC.

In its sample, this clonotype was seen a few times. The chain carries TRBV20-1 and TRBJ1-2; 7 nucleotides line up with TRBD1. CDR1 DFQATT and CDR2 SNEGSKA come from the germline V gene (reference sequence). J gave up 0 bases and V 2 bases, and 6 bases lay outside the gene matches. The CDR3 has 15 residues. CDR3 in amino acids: CSARSNRGTNYGYTF. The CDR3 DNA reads TGCAGTGCTAGATCCAACAGGGGAACTAACTATGGCTACACCTTC.

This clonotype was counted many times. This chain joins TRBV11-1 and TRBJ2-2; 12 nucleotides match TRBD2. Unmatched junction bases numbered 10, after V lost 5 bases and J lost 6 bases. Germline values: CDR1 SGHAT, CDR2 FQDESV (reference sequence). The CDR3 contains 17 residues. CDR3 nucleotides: TGTGCCAGCAGCGAAACTAGCGGGGGGCCCCGAGCCGGGGAGCTGTTTTTT. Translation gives CASSETSGGPRAGELFF.

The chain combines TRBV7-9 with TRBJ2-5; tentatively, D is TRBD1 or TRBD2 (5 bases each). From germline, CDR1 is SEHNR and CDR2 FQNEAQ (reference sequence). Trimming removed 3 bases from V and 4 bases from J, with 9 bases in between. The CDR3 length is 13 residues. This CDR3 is CASSLGVAETQYF. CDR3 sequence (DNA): TGTGCCAGCAGCTTGGGGGTGGCAGAGACCCAGTACTTC.

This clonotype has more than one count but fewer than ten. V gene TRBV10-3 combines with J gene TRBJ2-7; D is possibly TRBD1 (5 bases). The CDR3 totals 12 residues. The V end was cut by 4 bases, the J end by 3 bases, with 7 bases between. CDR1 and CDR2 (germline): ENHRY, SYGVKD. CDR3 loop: CAISGQGYEQYF. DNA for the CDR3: TGTGCCATCAGTGGGCAGGGCTACGAGCAGTACTTC.